The 28 T cell receptor beta chains given below trace back to one sample, sequenced in a study of Ad26.COV2.S vaccination and SARS-CoV-2 variants. Treatment here: around 19 received Ad26.COV2.S at low or high dose, single or two shots; 5 received placebo; per-sample allocation not given. Collection of samples fell on day 63 after the first vaccine or placebo injection. Some clones are missing from TCRdb's copy, which holds only in-frame ones; the method was immunoSEQ multiplex PCR. The table records 350,000 to 550,000 clones, approximately 89% of them present only once. The sequencing used peripheral blood, collected in a trial of Ad26.COV2.S vaccine versus placebo. Receptors were obtained from a person aged 18-60 years who received the Ad26.COV2.S COVID-19 vaccine or a placebo.

The rearrangement links TRBV18 to TRBJ2-5, with 7 bases aligning to TRBD2. Germline V gene data show CDR1 as KGHSH and CDR2 as LQKENI. The CDR3 totals 14 residues. V lost 0 bases to trimming and J lost 5 bases; unmatched junction nucleotides: 3. CDR3 region: CASSPPTSEETQYF. CDR3 bases: TGTGCCAGCTCACCACCTACTAGCGAGGAGACCCAGTACTTC.

The V call is TRBV24-1, the J call TRBJ2-3; D remains unclear. The V gene lost 3 bases and the J gene lost 0 bases, with 12 bases spanning the gap. The length of the CDR3 is 16 residues. CDR1 is KGHDR, CDR2 SFDVKD, per germline. CDR3 nucleotide sequence: TGTGCCACCAGTGATGTTTCAGGAACCAGCACAGATACGCAGTATTTT. The encoded protein is CATSDVSGTSTDTQYF.

CDR3 sequence: CASRTGGAGNQPQHF. The DNA of the CDR3 is TGTGCCAGTAGGACAGGGGGAGCGGGCAATCAGCCCCAGCATTTT. The chain has TRBV27 and TRBJ1-5, with 10 bases identical to TRBD1. This CDR3 has 15 amino acids. Trimming took 9 bases from V and 2 from J; bases not matched to a gene: 7. Germline V gives CDR1 MNHEY, CDR2 SMNVEV (reference sequence).

Only a few counts were recorded for this clone. The chain joins TRBV21-1 to TRBJ1-3. TRBV21-1 is reported as a pseudogene. The CDR3 runs 13 residues. The CDR3, as DNA: TGTGCCAGCCCCGGGGGCCTTGGAAACACCATATATTTT. This codes for CASPGGLGNTIYF.

The V gene is TRBV7-3, the J gene TRBJ2-2, with no clear D. The CDR3 runs 14 residues. Germline values: CDR1 SGHTA, CDR2 FQGTGA. V lost 2 bases, J lost 2 bases, and 6 bases lay in between. The CDR3: CASSLYSNTGELFF. CDR3 DNA sequence: TGTGCCAGCAGCTTATACAGTAACACCGGGGAGCTGTTTTTT.

CDR3 loop: CASKGFLAKNIQYF. Written as DNA, the CDR3 is TGTGCCAGCAAGGGGTTTCTAGCCAAAAACATTCAGTACTTC. This chain uses TRBV6-5 with TRBJ2-4, with a weak D call TRBD1 (5 bases). Germline V CDR1 and CDR2: MNHEY, SVGAGI. The CDR3 length is 14 residues. V gave up 7 bases and J gave up 0 bases, with 10 bases separating them.

The gene calls are TRBV7-2 and TRBJ1-2; 7 nucleotides agree with TRBD1. This CDR3 is built from 13 residues. Germline V lookup: CDR1 SGHTA, CDR2 FQGNSA. V trimming: 5 bases; J trimming: 3 bases; junction bases outside the gene matches: 3. This CDR3 reads CASSQGQHYGYTF. The CDR3 DNA reads as TGTGCCAGCAGCCAGGGACAGCACTATGGCTACACCTTC.

This sequence joins TRBV15 and TRBJ2-6; D is possibly TRBD2 (6 bases). The V end was cut by 1 base, the J end by 0 bases, with 10 bases between. The length of the CDR3 is 17 residues. The germline V gene encodes CDR1 LNHNV and CDR2 YYDKDF (reference sequence). CDR3 sequence (DNA): TGTGCCACCAGCAGAGGGAGGGTCACCTCTGGGGCCAACGTCCTGACTTTC. It yields the protein CATSRGRVTSGANVLTF.

J is TRBJ2-3 and V is TRBV19; 7 bases are a match to TRBD1. CDR1 is LNHDA and CDR2 is SQIVND in the germline V gene (reference sequence). This CDR3 has 15 amino acids. The V and J ends lost 5 bases and 0 bases, in that order; junction bases with no gene match: 5. The CDR3 coding sequence is TGTGCCAGTAGTCCGCAGACAGGGAGCACAGATACGCAGTATTTT. Its translation: CASSPQTGSTDTQYF.

The chain is built from TRBV9 and TRBJ2-1; D is ambiguous. CDR3 size: 13 residues. The germline V gene has CDR1 SGDLS and CDR2 YYNGEE. V was cut by 2 bases and J by 5 bases, with 8 bases left in between. The CDR3 loop is CASSVQANNEQFF. The CDR3 bases are TGTGCCAGCAGCGTGCAGGCGAACAATGAGCAGTTCTTC.

This clone showed up just a few times. The V call is TRBV25-1, the J call TRBJ1-4, with D possibly matching TRBD1 (6 bases). V gave up 7 bases and J gave up 5 bases, with 17 bases separating them. CDR1 is MGHDK, CDR2 SYGVNS, per germline. The CDR3 contains 15 residues. DNA for the CDR3: TGTGCCAGCACTGGGCCACAGGGTTTGAATGAAAAACTGTTTTTT. Protein: CASTGPQGLNEKLFF.

The V gene is TRBV9, the J gene TRBJ2-1; 10 nucleotides agree with TRBD2. CDR3 length: 17 residues. V lost 6 bases and J lost 4; bases outside the gene matches: 13. Germline V gene sequence: CDR1 SGDLS, CDR2 YYNGEE. The CDR3 nucleotides are TGTGCCAGCACCCGGGGGGCGGCTAGCGGGGGTTACAATGAGCAGTTCTTC. Translation: CASTRGAASGGYNEQFF. Looking up the rest from reference TRBV9 and TRBJ2-1 gives the full variable domain: DSGVTQTPKHLITATGQRVTLRCSPRSGDLSVYWYQQSLDQGLQFLIQYYNGEERAKGNILERFSAQQFPDLHSELNLSSLELGDSALYFCASTRGAASGGYNEQFFGPGTRLTVL.

This clone was observed a handful of times. V usage is TRBV3-1 (or the pseudogene TRBV3-2) and J usage is TRBJ2-3; D not resolved. The CDR3 contains 13 residues. V was pared by 1 base and J by 5 bases, with 7 bases between. Per germline, CDR1 LGHDT and CDR2 YNNKEL (reference sequence). CDR3 region: CASSQGIGDTQYF. CDR3 coding DNA: TGTGCCAGCAGCCAAGGGATTGGAGATACGCAGTATTTT.

The sample holds one count of this clone. The rearrangement uses TRBV6-2 or TRBV6-3 and TRBJ2-5; D gene unclear. The germline V and J ends were trimmed by 2 bases and 5 bases, with 12 bases remaining between them. Germline V gene data show CDR1 as MNHEY and CDR2 as SVGEGT. The CDR3 spans 14 residues. The DNA for the CDR3 is TGTGCCAGCAGTTACGTAGGATCAAGTGAGACCCAGTACTTC. This translates into CASSYVGSSETQYF.

This clone was counted a few times. This chain links TRBV5-8 with TRBJ1-5; D is perhaps TRBD1 (5 bases). Germline V gives CDR1 SGHTS, CDR2 YDEGEE. V gave up 4 bases and J gave up 4 bases, with 15 bases separating them. The CDR3 is 15 residues long. The CDR3 DNA reads as TGTGCCAGCAGCCCTTGGCCTTGGGGGAATCAGCCCCAGCATTTT. Translated: CASSPWPWGNQPQHF.

V gene TRBV4-1 combines with J gene TRBJ2-7, with 7 bases matching TRBD1. The ends lost 6 bases at V and 2 bases at J; junction bases unmatched: 16. CDR1 MGHRA and CDR2 YSYEKL come from the germline V gene. The CDR3 loop spans 17 amino acids. CDR3 DNA: TGCGCCAGCAGTCACCCCGTCCAGGGGGTTCCAACCTACGAGCAGTACTTC. It is translated as CASSHPVQGVPTYEQYF.

This clone is a singleton in its sample. The rearrangement links TRBV19 to TRBJ2-7, with unresolved D. CDR1 is LNHDA and CDR2 is SQIVND in the germline V gene (reference sequence). V was cut by 6 bases and J by 9 bases, with 9 bases left in between. CDR3 length: 10 residues. The CDR3 DNA is TGTGCCAGTAGGATGAGTGCGCAGTACTTC. It yields the protein CASRMSAQYF.

The V gene is TRBV6-2 or TRBV6-3, the J gene TRBJ2-7, with 8 nucleotides matching TRBD2. V was clipped by 2 bases and J by 5 bases; unmatched bases: 8. Germline lookup yields CDR1 MNHEY and CDR2 SVGEGT. The CDR3 extends over 15 amino acids. The CDR3 DNA is TGTGCCAGCAGTTACCTTAGCGGGGAGGCCCACGAGCAGTACTTC. Translation gives CASSYLSGEAHEQYF.

This clone was recorded only once. The rearrangement links TRBV5-1 to TRBJ1-5; D is perhaps TRBD1 (5 bases). The CDR3 covers 15 residues. Germline assignment: CDR1 SGHRS and CDR2 YFSETQ. Trimming stripped 0 bases from V and 0 bases from J, with 7 bases between. The CDR3 DNA sequence: TGCGCCAGCAGCTTGGAAGGGGTTAGCAATCAGCCCCAGCATTTT. Its translation: CASSLEGVSNQPQHF.

V is TRBV4-3 and J is TRBJ2-3; D may be TRBD1 (6 bases). Germline V gene lookup returns CDR1 LGHNA and CDR2 YSLEER. Trimming removed 4 bases from V and 7 bases from J, with 21 bases in between. The CDR3 length is 16 residues. The CDR3 here is CASSPTPGHPKNTQYF. In nucleotides, the CDR3 is TGCGCCAGCAGCCCTACCCCGGGACACCCGAAAAATACGCAGTATTTT.

This clone was seen a few times. V is TRBV13 and J is TRBJ2-7; the D gene is possibly TRBD2 (5 bases). V lost 0 bases and J 0 bases, leaving 15 bases between the germline ends. The CDR3 is made up of 17 amino acids. Germline V gene data show CDR1 as PRHDT and CDR2 as FYEKMQ (reference sequence). CDR3 protein: CASSLGVDGSVSYEQYF. The CDR3 DNA reads as TGTGCCAGCAGCTTAGGGGTGGATGGTAGCGTCTCCTACGAGCAGTACTTC. Drawing the rest from reference TRBV13 and TRBJ2-7, the complete variable domain is AAGVIQSPRHLIKEKRETATLKCYPIPRHDTVYWYQQGPGQDPQFLISFYEKMQSDKGSIPDRFSAQQFSDYHSELNMSSLELGDSALYFCASSLGVDGSVSYEQYFGPGTRLTVT.

The rearrangement joins TRBV19 to TRBJ1-2; D not certain. The CDR3 loop spans 13 amino acids. Germline lookup yields CDR1 LNHDA and CDR2 SQIVND (reference sequence). Trimming left V 4 bases short and J 8 bases short, with 14 bases between. This chain's CDR3 is CASSTSGDSGYTF. CDR3 bases: TGTGCCAGTAGTACCTCGGGAGACTCGGGCTACACCTTC.

The chain combines TRBV2 with TRBJ2-7, with 12 bases fitting TRBD1. V trimming: 5 bases; J trimming: 6 bases; junction bases outside the gene matches: 5. There are 14 residues in the CDR3. Germline V lookup: CDR1 SNHLY, CDR2 FYNNEI. The CDR3 bases are TGTGCCAGCAGTTTAGGGACAGGGGGCGCCGAGCAGTACTTC. Protein sequence: CASSLGTGGAEQYF.

DNA of the CDR3: TGTGCCAGCAGCGTGGGACAGGGGGGCACTGAAGCTTTCTTT. It translates to CASSVGQGGTEAFF. The V gene is TRBV4-2, the J gene TRBJ1-1, with TRBD1 matching over 11 bases. The CDR3 contains 14 residues. The junction had 3 bases not matched to a gene; V was cut back by 5 bases and J by 4 bases. The germline V gene has CDR1 LGHNA and CDR2 YNFKEQ.

The J gene is TRBJ1-1, the V gene TRBV5-1; D unclear. The CDR3 has 13 residues. The germline V gene has CDR1 SGHRS and CDR2 YFSETQ. Trimming removed 1 base at V and 4 bases at J, with 8 bases between. The CDR3 reads CASSLSGATEAFF. The CDR3 region has the DNA TGCGCCAGCAGCTTGTCGGGCGCCACTGAAGCTTTCTTT.

This sequence joins TRBV5-4 and TRBJ2-2, with a possible D match to TRBD1 (7 bases). Germline assignment: CDR1 SGHNT and CDR2 YYREEE (reference sequence). V was cut by 4 bases and J by 0 bases, with 13 bases left in between. This CDR3 has 16 residues. The CDR3 region has the DNA TGTGCCAGCAGCCCCCAGGGGGGAGCGAACACCGGGGAGCTGTTTTTT. Its translation is CASSPQGGANTGELFF.

The genes are TRBV18 and TRBJ1-2, with 7 nucleotides matching TRBD1. The CDR3 loop spans 17 amino acids. After removal of 0 bases from V and 2 bases from J, the junction contained 9 bases not matched to a gene. CDR1 is KGHSH and CDR2 is LQKENI in the germline V gene. CDR3 sequence (DNA): TGTGCCAGCTCACCACCGTCGCGACAGGGTTCCAACTATGGCTACACCTTC. Protein sequence: CASSPPSRQGSNYGYTF.

V usage is TRBV5-4 and J usage is TRBJ2-2; no clear D gene. Germline CDR1 SGHNT, CDR2 YYREEE (reference sequence). This CDR3 comprises 14 residues. The V end lost 1 base, the J end lost 8 bases, and 12 bases lay between the germline ends. The CDR3 protein is CASSLPYEGGELFF. Here the CDR3 DNA reads TGTGCCAGCAGCTTGCCCTACGAAGGTGGGGAGCTGTTTTTT.